This note documents a single T cell receptor beta chain sequence. Its antigen is still unknown. This sample was taken from a study of post-analysis software for immune sequencing data. Study details: Relapsing-remitting, secondary progressive and progressive-relapsing multiple sclerosis courses were included. Study-level points and caveats: Multiple sclerosis patients had significantly lower normalized Chao1 diversity than controls.

Unique molecular identifiers tagged the TCR beta cDNA libraries. TCRdb re-called the PCR reads with MiXCR, one entry per CDR3 protein. The data show around 770,000 distinct CDR3 sequences, 40% to 55% seen once. The sequencing sample was made of blood. The sequence was collected from a girl between 10 and 17 years old with multiple sclerosis.

The CDR3 nucleotides read TGTGCCACCAGTGATCCCCCTTCACCGAGCGGGAGGGCCAGCGAGACCCAGTACTTC. Its protein product is CATSDPPSPSGRASETQYF. The chain links TRBV24-1 to TRBJ2-5; TRBD2 aligns across 10 bases. CDR3 size: 19 residues. Germline V gene sequence: CDR1 KGHDR, CDR2 SFDVKD. With 3 bases clipped from V and 5 bases from J, the junction kept 17 bases outside the gene matches.